These 8 T cell receptor beta chains originate from one sample sequenced in a study of blood T cell repertoires in COVID-19. Some clones are missing from TCRdb's copy, which holds only in-frame ones; the method was immunoSEQ multiplex PCR. Of 320,000 or so clones listed, 80% to 90% were seen once; the top ten hold about 5%. Material for sequencing was PBMCs or T cells enriched from blood (not recorded which). These receptors were taken from a man between 25 and 39 years old who had recovered from COVID-19.

V usage is TRBV27 and J usage is TRBJ2-5; tentatively, D is TRBD2 (7 bases). The germline V and J ends were trimmed by 6 bases and 5 bases, with 19 bases remaining between them. The CDR3 runs 15 residues. Germline assignment: CDR1 MNHEY and CDR2 SMNVEV (reference sequence). CDR3 coding DNA: TGTGCCAGCAGCTCCCCACAGGGAGGGACGGAGACCCAGTACTTC. This encodes CASSSPQGGTETQYF.

The rearrangement uses TRBV3-1 (or the pseudogene TRBV3-2) and TRBJ1-1, with D possibly matching TRBD1 (5 bases). Deletions cut 3 bases from V and 1 base from J, with 15 bases between. CDR3 length: 16 amino acids. Germline loops: CDR1 LGHDT, CDR2 YNNKEL (reference sequence). Written as DNA, the CDR3 is TGTGCCAGCAGCCAGAGGACGGGGGGAGGGAACACTGAAGCTTTCTTT. Amino acid sequence: CASSQRTGGGNTEAFF.

The DNA of the CDR3 is TGCGCCAGCAGCGTATCACAGGGTATCGAGCTGTTTTTT. It codes for CASSVSQGIELFF. The V gene is TRBV5-1, the J gene TRBJ2-2; TRBD1 might be the D (6 bases). Germline V gives CDR1 SGHRS, CDR2 YFSETQ. This CDR3 contains 13 residues. Trimming stripped 4 bases from V and 11 bases from J, with 15 bases between. Combining the CDR3 with reference TRBV5-1 and TRBJ2-2 gives the whole variable domain KAGVTQTPRYLIKTRGQQVTLSCSPISGHRSVSWYQQTPGQGLQFLFEYFSETQRNKGNFPGRFSGRQFSNSRSEMNVSTLELGDSALYLCASSVSQGIELFFGEGSRLTVL.

Here the CDR3 reads CASSLDRGRQETQYF. The CDR3 nucleotides are TGTGCCAGCAGCCTTGACAGGGGGCGACAAGAGACCCAGTACTTC. The rearrangement uses TRBV5-4 and TRBJ2-5; 10 bases match TRBD1. This CDR3 comprises 15 residues. The junction had 5 bases not matched to a gene; V was cut back by 4 bases and J by 2 bases. The V gene's germline CDR1 is SGHNT and CDR2 YYREEE (reference sequence). Using reference TRBV5-4 and TRBJ2-5 for the parts outside the CDR3, the full variable domain is ETGVTQSPTHLIKTRGQQVTLRCSSQSGHNTVSWYQQALGQGPQFIFQYYREEENGRGNFPPRFSGLQFPNYSSELNVNALELDDSALYLCASSLDRGRQETQYFGPGTRLLVL.

The chain employs TRBV12-5 and TRBJ1-2; 7 bases agree with TRBD1. V shed 7 bases and J 7 bases; nucleotides not matched to a gene: 9. The V gene's germline CDR1 is LGHNT and CDR2 FRNRAP. CDR3 length equals 13 residues. DNA of the CDR3: TGTGCTAGTGTCGGCAGGGGGGCAGGTGGCTACACCTTC. Translated, it gives CASVGRGAGGYTF.

The J gene is TRBJ2-3, the V gene TRBV12-3 or TRBV12-4, with D hard to call. The ends were cut back, 6 bases at V and 2 bases at J, with 6 bases in the middle. This CDR3 contains 12 residues. CDR3 sequence: CASSHITDTQYF. CDR3 nucleotides: TGTGCCAGCAGCCACATCACAGATACGCAGTATTTT.

In regard to this clone: Distinct nucleotide sequences in the sample also encode this CDR3. The rearrangement links TRBV5-1 to TRBJ2-1; no clear D. CDR1 is SGHRS and CDR2 is YFSETQ in the germline V gene. This CDR3 has 12 residues. The V end was cut by 0 bases, the J end by 8 bases, with 6 bases between. CDR3 residues: CASSLGGYEQFF. DNA for the CDR3: TGCGCCAGCAGCTTGGGAGGCTATGAGCAGTTCTTC.

The V call is TRBV3-1 (or the pseudogene TRBV3-2), the J call TRBJ2-7, with 13 bases aligning to TRBD2. The CDR3 length is 14 residues. Germline trimming cut 6 bases from V and 9 bases from J; bases unmatched to any gene: 8. Germline V gene sequence: CDR1 LGHDT, CDR2 YNNKEL (reference sequence). DNA of the CDR3: TGTGCCAGCAGTTTTGGGACTAGCGGGGCGTCGCAGTACTTC. Translated, it gives CASSFGTSGASQYF.